This T cell receptor (beta chain) was profiled in a study of blood T cell repertoires in COVID-19. Whole-study context: COVID-19 samples collected from the United States, Italy and Spain covered acute and convalescent phases. PBMCs, B-cell-depleted T cells, or T cells were the source of the cDNA or gDNA that made up the material.

Per the original data handling: Estimates of nucleated cell counts were drawn from the amplification of reference gene primers. Sequencing was performed with immunoSEQ multiplex PCR; in TCRdb, only in-frame clones are kept and a portion is missing. The D gene and trimming were derived from the DNA, and the V and J assignments and clone size from that table. The sample yields roughly 120,000 clones, 80% to 90% seen once. V shed 3 bases and J shed 5 bases, with 11 bases lying between them. CDR1 is SGHRS, CDR2 YFSETQ, per germline. The CDR3 length is 14 residues. The sequence was obtained from a man aged 35 to 55 with acute or convalescent COVID-19. Sequenced material: peripheral blood. J is TRBJ2-2 and V is TRBV5-1; a possible D gene is TRBD1 (6 bases). The CDR3 DNA follows: TGCGCCAGCAGCTCCTACAGGGTAACCGGGGAGCTGTTTTTT. This encodes CASSSYRVTGELFF.